Shown below are 22 T cell receptor beta chains from a single sample sequenced in a study of cytomegalovirus exposure and HLA in healthy donors. Primers: 60 Vbeta forward and 13 Jbeta reverse. Profiled with immunoSEQ multiplex PCR; TCRdb holds only in-frame clones, not every one. Counted here are some 250,000 clones, about 80% occurring once; the ten biggest clones make up 5% to 6.5%. Sequenced material: PBMCs. The receptors come from a woman in her 40s in good health and CMV-seropositive.

This clone was seen a few times. V is TRBV9 and J is TRBJ1-1, with D maybe TRBD1 (5 bases). Germline V lookup: CDR1 SGDLS, CDR2 YYNGEE. V was trimmed by 0 bases and J by 4 bases, leaving 13 bases between them. This CDR3 is 15 amino acids long. CDR3 nucleotide sequence: TGTGCCAGCAGCGTAGCCGTCGGGGGAAGCACTGAAGCTTTCTTT. Translating it yields CASSVAVGGSTEAFF.

This chain joins TRBV19 and TRBJ2-1, with TRBD2 identical over 16 bases. This CDR3 is built from 17 residues. Trimming at V came to 6 bases and at J to 3 bases, leaving 5 bases not matched to a gene. The germline V gene has CDR1 LNHDA and CDR2 SQIVND (reference sequence). CDR3 loop: CASRGTSGRAGYNEQFF. The CDR3 nucleotides are TGTGCCAGTAGGGGGACTAGCGGGAGGGCTGGCTACAATGAGCAGTTCTTC.

The V call is TRBV15, the J call TRBJ1-4; perhaps TRBD1 as D (5 bases). Trimming removed 0 bases at V and 3 bases at J, with 14 bases between. CDR1 and CDR2 from the germline V gene are LNHNV and YYDKDF (reference sequence). The CDR3 length is 17 residues. The CDR3 DNA reads as TGTGCCACCAGCAGAGATGACCAACCGGGGGCTAATGAAAAACTGTTTTTT. As protein: CATSRDDQPGANEKLFF.

The rearrangement uses TRBV10-3 and TRBJ2-7, with a possible D match to TRBD2 (5 bases). The V gene's germline CDR1 is ENHRY and CDR2 SYGVKD. This CDR3 is 15 amino acids long. The V gene lost 3 bases and the J gene lost 0 bases, with 12 bases spanning the gap. Here the CDR3 reads CAISEEGRGSYEQYF. The CDR3 DNA reads as TGTGCCATCAGTGAAGAGGGTCGGGGCTCCTACGAGCAGTACTTC.

V gene TRBV30 combines with J gene TRBJ1-5, with D uncertain. This CDR3 has 12 residues. V lost 0 bases to trimming and J lost 6 bases, with 6 bases between them. CDR1 and CDR2 (germline): GTSNPN, SVGIG (reference sequence). This CDR3 reads CAWSVLGQPQHF. Here the CDR3 DNA reads TGTGCCTGGAGTGTTCTAGGTCAGCCCCAGCATTTT.

This clone was observed a handful of times. In nucleotides, the CDR3 is TGTGCCTGGAGTGGGGGGGCTGAAGCTTTCTTT. Protein sequence: CAWSGGAEAFF. This sequence joins TRBV30 and TRBJ1-1, with D perhaps matching TRBD1 (5 bases). Germline-derived CDR1 and CDR2 are GTSNPN and SVGIG (reference sequence). V lost 1 base and J 6 bases, leaving 6 bases between the germline ends. This CDR3 has 11 amino acids.

The rearrangement joins TRBV28 to TRBJ2-7; D is possibly TRBD2 (6 bases). From germline, CDR1 is MDHEN and CDR2 SYDVKM. The CDR3 runs to 12 residues. The V end was cut by 7 bases, the J end by 9 bases, with 16 bases between. The CDR3 loop is CASTNTRRGQYF. CDR3 sequence (DNA): TGTGCCAGCACCAATACCCGGCGGGGGCAGTACTTC.

This clone has more than one count but fewer than ten. The V gene is TRBV5-1, the J gene TRBJ2-3, with 13 positions matching TRBD2. Germline V gene lookup returns CDR1 SGHRS and CDR2 YFSETQ. Trimming removed 3 bases from V and 2 bases from J; junction bases left unmatched: 9. There are 18 residues in the CDR3. CDR3 sequence: CASSSGLAGVYTTDTQYF. The CDR3 DNA is TGCGCCAGCAGCTCCGGACTAGCGGGGGTCTATACCACAGATACGCAGTATTTT.

The genes are TRBV28 and TRBJ2-1; no definite D call. Germline CDR1 reads MDHEN; CDR2 reads SYDVKM. V dropped 5 bases and J dropped 12 bases, with 17 bases sitting between them. The length of the CDR3 is 13 residues. The DNA for the CDR3 is TGTGCCAGCAGTCCCCCCTCCACTCGATTGCAGTTCTTC. Protein: CASSPPSTRLQFF.

On this clone: Other DNA sequences in the same sample also yield this CDR3. The gene calls are TRBV9 and TRBJ1-1; 10 bases agree with TRBD1. This CDR3 has 14 residues. With 0 bases clipped from V and 4 bases from J, the junction kept 0 bases outside the gene matches. The germline V gene has CDR1 SGDLS and CDR2 YYNGEE. Here the CDR3 reads CASSVGTGGTEAFF. The CDR3 coding sequence is TGTGCCAGCAGCGTAGGGACAGGGGGCACTGAAGCTTTCTTT.

This clone was counted a few times. In the same sample, other DNA sequences code for this CDR3. The chain joins TRBV19 to TRBJ2-7; D gene unclear. There are 14 residues in the CDR3. Per germline, CDR1 LNHDA and CDR2 SQIVND (reference sequence). V gave up 1 base and J gave up 0 bases, with 7 bases separating them. This CDR3 is CASSIGGSSYEQYF. The CDR3 DNA is TGTGCCAGTAGTATAGGCGGCAGCTCCTACGAGCAGTACTTC.

This clone was picked up one time. The gene calls are TRBV19 and TRBJ1-5; no clear D. Trimming took off 5 bases at V and 3 bases at J, with 17 bases between the two ends. Germline V lookup: CDR1 LNHDA, CDR2 SQIVND (reference sequence). This CDR3 is 16 amino acids long. CDR3 sequence (DNA): TGTGCCAGTAGTGAGACCTCACGAGGGTACAATCAGCCCCAGCATTTT. This gives the protein CASSETSRGYNQPQHF.

The V gene is TRBV5-5, the J gene TRBJ2-3; D may be TRBD1 (6 bases). The V and J ends lost 6 bases and 2 bases respectively, with 10 bases between them. The CDR3 loop spans 13 amino acids. Germline V gene lookup returns CDR1 SGHKS and CDR2 YYEKEE (reference sequence). DNA for the CDR3: TGTGCCAGCACCCGACAGGACACAGATACGCAGTATTTT. Its protein product is CASTRQDTDTQYF.

This chain connects TRBV4-2 to TRBJ2-2, with 8 bases that match TRBD2. Trimming removed 3 bases from V and 6 bases from J; junction bases left unmatched: 3. The length of the CDR3 is 14 residues. CDR1 is LGHNA and CDR2 is YNFKEQ in the germline V gene. CDR3 in DNA: TGTGCCAGCAGCCAGGGGGGACTAGCCGGGGAGCTGTTTTTT. Translation gives CASSQGGLAGELFF.

The V and J genes are TRBV7-2 and TRBJ2-1; D may be TRBD2 (7 bases). This CDR3 is built from 18 residues. The V gene lost 1 base and the J gene lost 4 bases, with 20 bases spanning the gap. Germline CDR1 SGHTA, CDR2 FQGNSA. The CDR3 spells CASSLGGRPGGAYNEQFF. CDR3 in DNA: TGTGCCAGCAGCTTAGGAGGTCGACCTGGGGGGGCATACAATGAGCAGTTCTTC.

The table lists this clone with a few counts. The chain joins TRBV5-6 to TRBJ2-7, with a tentative D call TRBD1 (6 bases). From germline, CDR1 is SGHDT and CDR2 YYEEEE. The ends were cut back, 6 bases at V and 3 bases at J, with 16 bases in the middle. CDR3 length: 14 residues. The CDR3 region has the DNA TGTGCCAGCATCCCCCCCCAGGGGAACTACGAGCAGTACTTC. Its translation: CASIPPQGNYEQYF.

The chain joins TRBV7-2 to TRBJ2-2, with a tentative D call TRBD2 (6 bases). CDR1 and CDR2 from the germline V gene are SGHTA and FQGNSA. The CDR3 runs to 16 residues. The germline V and J ends were trimmed by 3 bases and 0 bases, with 11 bases remaining between them. CDR3 bases: TGTGCCAGCAGCTTCCAGACTAGACCGAACACCGGGGAGCTGTTTTTT. This sequence encodes CASSFQTRPNTGELFF.

The rearrangement uses TRBV5-6 and TRBJ2-5; 8 bases agree with TRBD2. The ends lost 2 bases at V and 5 bases at J; junction bases unmatched: 2. Germline V gives CDR1 SGHDT, CDR2 YYEEEE. The CDR3 is 13 residues long. Here the CDR3 reads CASSLASGETQYF. In nucleotides, the CDR3 is TGTGCCAGCAGCTTAGCTAGCGGGGAGACCCAGTACTTC.

This sequence joins TRBV11-1 and TRBJ2-2, with TRBD2 as a possible D gene (5 bases). The germline V and J ends were trimmed by 3 bases and 5 bases, with 7 bases remaining between them. The CDR3 totals 13 residues. Germline loops: CDR1 SGHAT, CDR2 FQDESV (reference sequence). The CDR3, as DNA: TGTGCCAGCAGCTTGGACTTGACCGGGGAGCTGTTTTTT. Translating gives CASSLDLTGELFF.

This clone was seen more than once but under ten times. The same CDR3 can be traced to other DNA sequences in this sample. The chain carries TRBV6-5 and TRBJ2-3; D remains ambiguous. The CDR3 covers 13 residues. The germline gives CDR1 MNHEY, CDR2 SVGAGI. Trimming left V 6 bases short and J 0 bases short, with 7 bases between. In nucleotides, the CDR3 is TGTGCCAGCAGGTTAGCTAGCACAGATACGCAGTATTTT. It encodes CASRLASTDTQYF.

This clone showed up just a few times. The chain combines TRBV18 with TRBJ2-5; 12 bases match TRBD1. V trimming: 0 bases; J trimming: 1 base; junction bases outside the gene matches: 9. Germline V lookup: CDR1 KGHSH, CDR2 LQKENI. This CDR3 has 19 residues. The CDR3 sequence is CASSPPGTGGAKPQETQYF. As DNA, the CDR3 is TGTGCCAGCTCACCACCGGGGACAGGGGGCGCGAAGCCCCAAGAGACCCAGTACTTC.

This chain uses TRBV10-3 with TRBJ2-5, with 9 bases lining up with TRBD1. Germline CDR1 ENHRY, CDR2 SYGVKD. This CDR3 comprises 14 residues. J gave up 6 bases and V 6 bases, and 8 bases lay outside the gene matches. CDR3 nucleotides: TGTGCCATCAGCAAGGACAGGGGCGGTAAGACCCAGTACTTC. Translated, it gives CAISKDRGGKTQYF.